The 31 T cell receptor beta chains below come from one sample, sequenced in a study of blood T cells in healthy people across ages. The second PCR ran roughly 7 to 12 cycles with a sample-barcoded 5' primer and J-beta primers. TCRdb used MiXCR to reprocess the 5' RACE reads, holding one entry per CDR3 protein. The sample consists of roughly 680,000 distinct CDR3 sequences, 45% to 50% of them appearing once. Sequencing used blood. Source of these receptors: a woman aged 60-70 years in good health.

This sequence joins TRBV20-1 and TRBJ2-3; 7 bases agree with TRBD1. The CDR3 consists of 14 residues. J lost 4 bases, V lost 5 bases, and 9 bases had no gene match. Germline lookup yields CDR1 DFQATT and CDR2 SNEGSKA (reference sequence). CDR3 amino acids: CSAPKTGLPDTQYF. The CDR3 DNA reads TGCAGTGCTCCAAAGACAGGGCTGCCAGATACGCAGTATTTT.

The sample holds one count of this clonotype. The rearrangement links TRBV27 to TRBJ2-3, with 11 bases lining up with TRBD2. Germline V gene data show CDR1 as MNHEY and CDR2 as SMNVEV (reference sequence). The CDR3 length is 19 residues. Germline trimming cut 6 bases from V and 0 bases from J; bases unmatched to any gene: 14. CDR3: CASSISPGLADPSTDTQYF. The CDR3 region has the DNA TGTGCCAGCAGCATCTCACCGGGACTAGCGGACCCTAGCACAGATACGCAGTATTTT.

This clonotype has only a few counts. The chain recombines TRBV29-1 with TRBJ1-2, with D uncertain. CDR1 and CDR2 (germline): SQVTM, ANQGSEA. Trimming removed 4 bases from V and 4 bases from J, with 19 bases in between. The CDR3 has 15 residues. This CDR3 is CSVGTAGGSSYGYTF. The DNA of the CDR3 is TGCAGCGTTGGGACCGCCGGAGGATCCTCCTATGGCTACACCTTC.

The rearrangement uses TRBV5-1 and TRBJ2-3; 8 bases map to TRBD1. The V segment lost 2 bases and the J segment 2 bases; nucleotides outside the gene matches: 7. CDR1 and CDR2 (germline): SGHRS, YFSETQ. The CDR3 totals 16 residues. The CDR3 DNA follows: TGCGCCAGCAGCTTTCCGACAGGGGCACTCACAGATACGCAGTATTTT. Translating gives CASSFPTGALTDTQYF.

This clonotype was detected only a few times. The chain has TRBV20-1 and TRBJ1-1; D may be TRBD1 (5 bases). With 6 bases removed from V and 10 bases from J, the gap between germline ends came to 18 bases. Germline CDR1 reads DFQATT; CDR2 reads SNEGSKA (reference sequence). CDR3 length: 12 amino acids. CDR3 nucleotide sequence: TGCAGTGCCGCCCGGACCTCCGGGGCAGCTTTCTTT. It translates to CSAARTSGAAFF.

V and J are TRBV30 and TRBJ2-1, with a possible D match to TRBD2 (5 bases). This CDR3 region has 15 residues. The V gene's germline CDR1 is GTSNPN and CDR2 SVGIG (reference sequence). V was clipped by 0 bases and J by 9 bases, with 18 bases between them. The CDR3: CAWSVRGRGLIEQFF. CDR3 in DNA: TGTGCCTGGAGTGTACGAGGGAGAGGGTTAATTGAGCAGTTCTTC.

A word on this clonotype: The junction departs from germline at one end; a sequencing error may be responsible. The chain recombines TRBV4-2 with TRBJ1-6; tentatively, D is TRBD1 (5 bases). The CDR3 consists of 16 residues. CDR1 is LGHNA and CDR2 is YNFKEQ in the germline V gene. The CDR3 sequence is CASSQDTRQGNSPLHF. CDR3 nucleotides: TGTGCCAGCAGCCAAGATACTCGGCAGGGCAATTCGCCCCTCCACTTT.

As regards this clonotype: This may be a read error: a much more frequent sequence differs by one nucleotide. In nucleotides, the CDR3 is TGTGCCAGCGGCGGAGACAGGGATACGCAGTATTTT. Translating it yields CASGGDRDTQYF. The J gene is TRBJ2-3, the V gene TRBV7-2; possibly TRBD1 for D (6 bases). CDR1 and CDR2 (germline): SGHTA, FQGNSA. This CDR3 region has 12 residues. V dropped 8 bases and J dropped 6 bases, with 12 bases sitting between them. Full variable domain (missing parts from reference TRBV7-2 and TRBJ2-3): GAGVSQSPSNKVTEKGKDVELRCDPISGHTALYWYRQSLGQGLEFLIYFQGNSAPDKSGLPSDRFSAERTGGSVSTLTIQRTQQEDSAVYLCASGGDRDTQYFGPGTRLTVL.

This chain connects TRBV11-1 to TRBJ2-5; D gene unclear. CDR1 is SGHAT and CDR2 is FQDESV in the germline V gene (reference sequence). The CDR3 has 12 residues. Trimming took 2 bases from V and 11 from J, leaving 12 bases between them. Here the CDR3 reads CASSLKTNEQYF. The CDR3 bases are TGTGCCAGCAGCTTAAAGACAAATGAGCAGTACTTC.

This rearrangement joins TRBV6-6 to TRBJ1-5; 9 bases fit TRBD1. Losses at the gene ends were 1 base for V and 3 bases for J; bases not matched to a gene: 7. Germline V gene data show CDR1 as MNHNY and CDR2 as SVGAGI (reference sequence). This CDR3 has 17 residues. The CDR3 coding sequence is TGTGCCAGCAGTTACTTGGAGGGACAGGGTCCCAATCAGCCCCAGCATTTT. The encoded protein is CASSYLEGQGPNQPQHF.

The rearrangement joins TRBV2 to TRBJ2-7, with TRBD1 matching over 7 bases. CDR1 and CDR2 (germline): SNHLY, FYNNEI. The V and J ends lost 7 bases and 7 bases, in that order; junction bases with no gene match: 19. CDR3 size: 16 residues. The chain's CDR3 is CASTLRVGQYSPEQYF. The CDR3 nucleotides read TGTGCCAGCACCCTGAGAGTGGGACAGTATTCCCCAGAGCAGTACTTC.

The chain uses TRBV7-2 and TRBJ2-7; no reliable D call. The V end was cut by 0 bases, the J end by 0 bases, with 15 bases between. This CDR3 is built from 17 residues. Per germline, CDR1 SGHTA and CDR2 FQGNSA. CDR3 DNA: TGTGCCAGCAGCTTAGCGCCGAGTAGCTTATACTCCTACGAGCAGTACTTC. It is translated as CASSLAPSSLYSYEQYF.

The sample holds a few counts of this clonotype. The CDR3 loop reads CASSSSAGLNEQFF. The CDR3 DNA is TGTGCCAGCAGCTCAAGTGCGGGCCTCAATGAGCAGTTCTTC. This sequence joins TRBV12-3 or TRBV12-4 and TRBJ2-1; a possible D gene is TRBD2 (5 bases). The CDR3 sequence is 14 residues long. V was shortened by 6 bases and J by 6 bases, with 15 bases between the two germline ends.

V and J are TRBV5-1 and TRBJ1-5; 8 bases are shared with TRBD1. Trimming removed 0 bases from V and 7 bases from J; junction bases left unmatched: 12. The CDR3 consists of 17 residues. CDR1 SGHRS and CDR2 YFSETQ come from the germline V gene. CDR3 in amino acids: CASSLGQGAMGSQPQHF. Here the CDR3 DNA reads TGCGCCAGCAGCTTGGGCCAGGGGGCGATGGGCTCCCAGCCCCAGCATTTT.

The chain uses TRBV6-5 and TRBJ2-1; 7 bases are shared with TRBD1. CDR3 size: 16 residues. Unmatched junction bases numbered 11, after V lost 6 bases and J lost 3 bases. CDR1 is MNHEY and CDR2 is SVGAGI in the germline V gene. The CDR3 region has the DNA TGTGCCAGCAGCTTAGGCCGGGACAGTGACTACAATGAGCAGTTCTTC. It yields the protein CASSLGRDSDYNEQFF.

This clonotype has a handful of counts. CDR3 DNA: TGTGCCAGCAGGGGTCACGGGACAGGGGGACTCGAGCAGTACTTC. Encoded protein: CASRGHGTGGLEQYF. The chain couples TRBV7-8 to TRBJ2-5; 11 nucleotides agree with TRBD1. Near its end, the DNA agrees better with TRBJ2-7, so the J call may be wrong. In germline, CDR1 is SGHVS, CDR2 FQNEAQ. The CDR3 contains 15 residues.

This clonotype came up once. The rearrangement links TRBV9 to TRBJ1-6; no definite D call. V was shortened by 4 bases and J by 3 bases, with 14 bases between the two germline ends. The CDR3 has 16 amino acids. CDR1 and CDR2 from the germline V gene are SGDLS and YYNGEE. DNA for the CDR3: TGTGCCAGCAGCACCCAAACGGGGTACTATAATTCACCCCTCCACTTT. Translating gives CASSTQTGYYNSPLHF. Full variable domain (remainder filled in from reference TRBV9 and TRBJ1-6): DSGVTQTPKHLITATGQRVTLRCSPRSGDLSVYWYQQSLDQGLQFLIQYYNGEERAKGNILERFSAQQFPDLHSELNLSSLELGDSALYFCASSTQTGYYNSPLHFGNGTRLTVT.

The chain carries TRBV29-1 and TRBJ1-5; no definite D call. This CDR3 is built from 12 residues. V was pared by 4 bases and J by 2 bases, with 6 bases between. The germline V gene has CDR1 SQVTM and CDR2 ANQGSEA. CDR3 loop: CSVVDGNQPQHF. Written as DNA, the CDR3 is TGCAGCGTTGTCGACGGCAATCAGCCCCAGCATTTT.

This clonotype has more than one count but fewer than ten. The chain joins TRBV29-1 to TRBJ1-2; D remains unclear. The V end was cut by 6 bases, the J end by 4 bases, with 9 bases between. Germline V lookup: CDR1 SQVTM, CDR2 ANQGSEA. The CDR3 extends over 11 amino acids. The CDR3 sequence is CSVRAFYGYTF. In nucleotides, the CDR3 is TGCAGCGTCCGGGCCTTCTATGGCTACACCTTC. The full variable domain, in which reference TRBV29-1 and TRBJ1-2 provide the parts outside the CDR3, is SAVISQKPSRDICQRGTSLTIQCQVDSQVTMMFWYRQQPGQSLTLIATANQGSEATYESGFVIDKFPISRPNLTFSTLTVSNMSPEDSSIYLCSVRAFYGYTFGSGTRLTVV.

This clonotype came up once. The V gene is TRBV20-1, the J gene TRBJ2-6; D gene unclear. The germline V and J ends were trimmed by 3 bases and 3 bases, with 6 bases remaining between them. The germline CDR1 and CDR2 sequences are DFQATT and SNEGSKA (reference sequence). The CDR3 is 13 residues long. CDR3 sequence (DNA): TGCAGTGCTAGCCGGGTTGGGGCCAACGTCCTGACTTTC. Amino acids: CSASRVGANVLTF.

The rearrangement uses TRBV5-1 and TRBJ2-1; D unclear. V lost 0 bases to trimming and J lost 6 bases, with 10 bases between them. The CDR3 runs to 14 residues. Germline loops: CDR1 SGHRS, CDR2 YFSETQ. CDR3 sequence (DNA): TGCGCCAGCAGCTTGGATGGACCTCTCAATGAGCAGTTCTTC. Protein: CASSLDGPLNEQFF. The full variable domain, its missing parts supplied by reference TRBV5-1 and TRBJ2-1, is KAGVTQTPRYLIKTRGQQVTLSCSPISGHRSVSWYQQTPGQGLQFLFEYFSETQRNKGNFPGRFSGRQFSNSRSEMNVSTLELGDSALYLCASSLDGPLNEQFFGPGTRLTVL.

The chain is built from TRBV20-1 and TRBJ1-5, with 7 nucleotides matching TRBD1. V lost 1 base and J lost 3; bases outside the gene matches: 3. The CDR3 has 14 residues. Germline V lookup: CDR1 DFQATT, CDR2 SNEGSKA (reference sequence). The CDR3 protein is CSARAGTDNQPQHF. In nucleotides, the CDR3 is TGCAGTGCTAGAGCCGGGACAGACAATCAGCCCCAGCATTTT.

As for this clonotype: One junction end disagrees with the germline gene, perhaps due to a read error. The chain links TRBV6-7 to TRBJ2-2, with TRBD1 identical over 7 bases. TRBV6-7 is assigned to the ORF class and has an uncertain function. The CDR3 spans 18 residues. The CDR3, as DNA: TGTGCCAGCAGCCCCGACCCAGTAGACAGGGTGAACGCCGGGGAGCTGTTTTTT. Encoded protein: CASSPDPVDRVNAGELFF.

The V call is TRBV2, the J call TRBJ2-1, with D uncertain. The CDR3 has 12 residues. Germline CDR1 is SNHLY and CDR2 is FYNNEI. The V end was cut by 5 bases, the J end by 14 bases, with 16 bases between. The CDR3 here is CASSLISTVEFF. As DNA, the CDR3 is TGTGCCAGCAGTCTAATCTCTACCGTAGAGTTCTTC.

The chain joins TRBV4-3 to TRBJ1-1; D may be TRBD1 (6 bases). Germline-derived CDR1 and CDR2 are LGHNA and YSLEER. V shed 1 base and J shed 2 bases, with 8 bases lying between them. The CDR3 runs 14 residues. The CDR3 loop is CASSQGGHNTEAFF. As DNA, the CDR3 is TGCGCCAGCAGCCAAGGGGGGCACAACACTGAAGCTTTCTTT.

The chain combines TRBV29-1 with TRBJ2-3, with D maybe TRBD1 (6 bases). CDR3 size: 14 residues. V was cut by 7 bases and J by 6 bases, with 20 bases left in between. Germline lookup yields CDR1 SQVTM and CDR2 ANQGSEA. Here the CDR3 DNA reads TGCAGCGCCCGAGGGTGGGCAGGGGTGGATACGCAGTATTTT. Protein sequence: CSARGWAGVDTQYF.

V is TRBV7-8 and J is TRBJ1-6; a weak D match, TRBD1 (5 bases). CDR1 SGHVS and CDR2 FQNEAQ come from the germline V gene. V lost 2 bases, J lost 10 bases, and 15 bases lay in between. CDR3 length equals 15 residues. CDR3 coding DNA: TGTGCCAGCAGCTTAATTGAGGGGAAGGGCTCACCCCTCCACTTT. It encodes CASSLIEGKGSPLHF.

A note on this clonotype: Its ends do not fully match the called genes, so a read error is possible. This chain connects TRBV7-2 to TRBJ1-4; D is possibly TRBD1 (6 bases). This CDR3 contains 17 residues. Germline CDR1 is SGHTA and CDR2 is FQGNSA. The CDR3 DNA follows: TGTGCCAGCGGCTTAAACAGGGAGATTGCAACTAATGAAAAACTGTTTTTT. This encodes CASGLNREIATNEKLFF.

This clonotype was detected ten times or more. CDR3 sequence: CASSLQAYEQYF. CDR3 nucleotides: TGTGCCAGCAGTTTACAGGCCTACGAGCAGTACTTC. The chain combines TRBV5-6 with TRBJ2-7; tentative D call: TRBD1 (5 bases). The CDR3 spans 12 residues. Per germline, CDR1 SGHDT and CDR2 YYEEEE. V lost 5 bases and J lost 2, with 8 bases in between.

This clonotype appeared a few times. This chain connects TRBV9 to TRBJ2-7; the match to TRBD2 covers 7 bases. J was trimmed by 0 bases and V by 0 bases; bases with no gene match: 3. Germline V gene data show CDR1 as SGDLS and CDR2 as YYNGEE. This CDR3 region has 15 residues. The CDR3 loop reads CASSVGLADSYEQYF. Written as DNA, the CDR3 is TGTGCCAGCAGCGTAGGGCTAGCGGACTCCTACGAGCAGTACTTC. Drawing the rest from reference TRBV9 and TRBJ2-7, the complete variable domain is DSGVTQTPKHLITATGQRVTLRCSPRSGDLSVYWYQQSLDQGLQFLIQYYNGEERAKGNILERFSAQQFPDLHSELNLSSLELGDSALYFCASSVGLADSYEQYFGPGTRLTVT.

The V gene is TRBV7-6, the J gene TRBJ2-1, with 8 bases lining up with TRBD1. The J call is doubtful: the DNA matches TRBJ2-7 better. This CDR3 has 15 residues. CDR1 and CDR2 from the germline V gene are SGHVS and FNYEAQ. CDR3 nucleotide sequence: TGTGCCAGCAGCCCTTGGACAGGGTCCTACAATGAGCAGTACTTC. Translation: CASSPWTGSYNEQYF.